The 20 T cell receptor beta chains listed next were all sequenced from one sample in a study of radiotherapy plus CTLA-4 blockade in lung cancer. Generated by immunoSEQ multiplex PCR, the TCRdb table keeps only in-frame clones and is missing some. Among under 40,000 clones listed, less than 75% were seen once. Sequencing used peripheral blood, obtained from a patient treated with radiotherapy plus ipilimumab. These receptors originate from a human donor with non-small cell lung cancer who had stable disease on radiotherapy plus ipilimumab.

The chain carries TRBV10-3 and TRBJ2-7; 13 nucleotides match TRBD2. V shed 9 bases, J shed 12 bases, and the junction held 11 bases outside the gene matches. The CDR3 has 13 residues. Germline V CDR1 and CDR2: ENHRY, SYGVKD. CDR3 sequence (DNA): TGTGCCATAAGATCTGGACTAGCGGGAGTGCTGTACTTC. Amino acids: CAIRSGLAGVLYF.

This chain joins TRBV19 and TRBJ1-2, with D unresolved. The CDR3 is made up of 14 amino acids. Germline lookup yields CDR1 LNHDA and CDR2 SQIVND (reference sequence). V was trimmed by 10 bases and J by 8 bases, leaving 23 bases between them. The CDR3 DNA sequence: TGTGCCACCAATTTCCCGGGCCGTTTGGTGGGCTACACCTTC. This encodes CATNFPGRLVGYTF.

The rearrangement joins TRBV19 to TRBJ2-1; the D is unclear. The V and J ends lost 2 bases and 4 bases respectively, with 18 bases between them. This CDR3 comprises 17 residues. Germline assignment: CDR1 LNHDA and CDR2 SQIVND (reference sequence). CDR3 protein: CASSIQPVKNPYNEQFF. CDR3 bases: TGTGCCAGTAGTATACAACCCGTGAAAAACCCATACAATGAGCAGTTCTTC.

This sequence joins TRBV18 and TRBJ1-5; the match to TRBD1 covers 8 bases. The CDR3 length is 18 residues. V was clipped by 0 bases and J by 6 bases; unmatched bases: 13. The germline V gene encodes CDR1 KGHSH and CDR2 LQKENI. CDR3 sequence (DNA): TGTGCCAGCTCACCACCGGGTGGACAGGGCGGGGTAGGTCAGCCCCAGCATTTT. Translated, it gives CASSPPGGQGGVGQPQHF.

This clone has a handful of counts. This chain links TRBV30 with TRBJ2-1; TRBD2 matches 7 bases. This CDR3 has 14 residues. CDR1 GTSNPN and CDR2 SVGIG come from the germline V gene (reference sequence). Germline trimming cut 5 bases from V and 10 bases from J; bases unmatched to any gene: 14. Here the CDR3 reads CAWAPGGPLPEQFF. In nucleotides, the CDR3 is TGTGCCTGGGCCCCGGGAGGTCCCCTCCCCGAGCAGTTCTTC. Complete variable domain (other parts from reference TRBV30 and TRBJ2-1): SQTIHQWPATLVQPVGSPLSLECTVEGTSNPNLYWYRQAAGRGLQLLFYSVGIGQISSEVPQNLSASRPQDRQFILSSKKLLLSDSGFYLCAWAPGGPLPEQFFGPGTRLTVL.

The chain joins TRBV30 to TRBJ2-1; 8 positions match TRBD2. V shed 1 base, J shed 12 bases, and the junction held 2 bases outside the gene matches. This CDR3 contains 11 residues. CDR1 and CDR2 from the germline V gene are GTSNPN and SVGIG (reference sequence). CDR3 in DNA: TGTGCCTGGAGTGGACGGGGGGGGCAGTTCTTC. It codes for CAWSGRGGQFF.

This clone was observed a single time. CDR3 in amino acids: CASEIPANYGYTF. CDR3 coding DNA: TGTGCCAGCGAAATCCCAGCTAACTATGGCTACACCTTC. J is TRBJ1-2 and V is TRBV7-9; no clear D gene. The germline V gene encodes CDR1 SEHNR and CDR2 FQNEAQ (reference sequence). The CDR3 consists of 13 residues. V was clipped by 8 bases and J by 0 bases, with 10 bases between them.

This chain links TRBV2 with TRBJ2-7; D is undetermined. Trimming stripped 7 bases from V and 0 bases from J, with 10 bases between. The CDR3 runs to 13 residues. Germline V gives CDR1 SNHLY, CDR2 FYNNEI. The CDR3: CASKTASSYEQYF. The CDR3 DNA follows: TGTGCCAGCAAGACGGCGAGCTCCTACGAGCAGTACTTC.

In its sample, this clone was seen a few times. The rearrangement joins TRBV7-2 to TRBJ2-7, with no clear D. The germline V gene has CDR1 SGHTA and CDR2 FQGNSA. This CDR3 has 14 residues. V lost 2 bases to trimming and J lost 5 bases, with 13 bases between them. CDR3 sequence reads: CASSLRPMGDEQYF. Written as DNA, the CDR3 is TGTGCCAGCAGCTTAAGACCTATGGGCGACGAGCAGTACTTC.

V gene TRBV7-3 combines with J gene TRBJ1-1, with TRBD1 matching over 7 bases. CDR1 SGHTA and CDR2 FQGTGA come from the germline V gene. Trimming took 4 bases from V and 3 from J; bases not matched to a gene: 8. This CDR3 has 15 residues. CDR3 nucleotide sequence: TGTGCCAGCAGCTCCGAACAGGGGATTTACACTGAAGCTTTCTTT. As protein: CASSSEQGIYTEAFF. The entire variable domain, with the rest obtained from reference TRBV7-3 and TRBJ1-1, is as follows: GAGVSQTPSNKVTEKGKYVELRCDPISGHTALYWYRQSLGQGPEFLIYFQGTGAADDSGLPNDRFFAVRPEGSVSTLKIQRTERGDSAVYLCASSSEQGIYTEAFFGQGTRLTVV.

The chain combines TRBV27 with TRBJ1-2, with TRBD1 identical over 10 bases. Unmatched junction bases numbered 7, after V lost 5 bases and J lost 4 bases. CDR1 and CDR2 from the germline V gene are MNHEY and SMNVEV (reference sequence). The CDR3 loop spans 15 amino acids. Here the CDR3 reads CASSPTTGGVYGYTF. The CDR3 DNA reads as TGTGCCAGCAGTCCAACGACAGGGGGCGTCTATGGCTACACCTTC.

Here the CDR3 reads CASSQVGATRNTEAFF. The CDR3 bases are TGTGCCAGCAGCCAAGTAGGGGCAACGCGGAACACTGAAGCTTTCTTT. The chain links TRBV14 to TRBJ1-1, with TRBD1 as a possible D gene (5 bases). CDR1 is SGHDN, CDR2 FVKESK, per germline. CDR3 length: 16 amino acids. V was clipped by 1 base and J by 1 base, with 13 bases between them.

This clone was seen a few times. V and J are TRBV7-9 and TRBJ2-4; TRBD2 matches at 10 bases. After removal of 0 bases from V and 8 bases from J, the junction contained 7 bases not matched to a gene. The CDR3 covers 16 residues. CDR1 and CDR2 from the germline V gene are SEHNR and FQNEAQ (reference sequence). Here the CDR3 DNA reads TGTGCCAGCAGCTTAGCTGCCCCTAGCGGGAGAGACATTCAGTACTTC. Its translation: CASSLAAPSGRDIQYF.

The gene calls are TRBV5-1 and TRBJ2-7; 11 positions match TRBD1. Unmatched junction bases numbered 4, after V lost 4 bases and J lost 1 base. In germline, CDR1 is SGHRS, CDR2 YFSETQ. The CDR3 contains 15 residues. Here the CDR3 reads CASSMGTGGSYEQYF. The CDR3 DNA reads TGCGCCAGCAGCATGGGGACAGGGGGATCCTACGAGCAGTACTTC.

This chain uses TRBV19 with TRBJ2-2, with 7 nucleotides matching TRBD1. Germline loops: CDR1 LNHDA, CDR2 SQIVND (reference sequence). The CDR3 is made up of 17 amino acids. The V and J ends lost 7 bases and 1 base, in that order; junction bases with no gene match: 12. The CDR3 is CASNMGQSGMNTGELFF. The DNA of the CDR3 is TGTGCCAGTAATATGGGACAGAGTGGAATGAACACCGGGGAGCTGTTTTTT.

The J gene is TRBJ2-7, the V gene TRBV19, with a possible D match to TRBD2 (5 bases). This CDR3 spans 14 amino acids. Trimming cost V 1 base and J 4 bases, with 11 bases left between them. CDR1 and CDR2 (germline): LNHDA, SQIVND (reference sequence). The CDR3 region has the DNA TGTGCCAGTAGTATAGTAGCGAACAAATACGAGCAGTACTTC. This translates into CASSIVANKYEQYF.

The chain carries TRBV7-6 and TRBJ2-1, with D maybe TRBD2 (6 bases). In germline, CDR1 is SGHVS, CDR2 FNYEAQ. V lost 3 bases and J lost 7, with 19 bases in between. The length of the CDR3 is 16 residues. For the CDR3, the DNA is TGTGCCAGCAGCTTGGGCGGGGCCGGTACGGGGAATGAGCAGTTCTTC. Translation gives CASSLGGAGTGNEQFF.

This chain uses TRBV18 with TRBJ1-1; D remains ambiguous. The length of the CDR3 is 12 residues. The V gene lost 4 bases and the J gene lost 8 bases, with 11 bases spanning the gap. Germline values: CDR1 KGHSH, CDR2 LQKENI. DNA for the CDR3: TGTGCCAGCTCACTGTCGAGGGCAGAAGCTTTCTTT. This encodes CASSLSRAEAFF.

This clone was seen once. Here the CDR3 reads CASSDRPGTPSYEQYF. In DNA form, the CDR3 reads TGTGCCAGCAGTGACCGCCCCGGGACACCCTCCTACGAGCAGTACTTC. The chain links TRBV25-1 to TRBJ2-7, with a tentative D call TRBD1 (6 bases). This CDR3 spans 16 amino acids. V lost 3 bases to trimming and J lost 0 bases, with 15 bases between them. Germline lookup yields CDR1 MGHDK and CDR2 SYGVNS.

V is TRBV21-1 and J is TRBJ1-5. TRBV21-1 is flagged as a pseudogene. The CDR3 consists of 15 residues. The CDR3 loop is CASSKGPYSNQPQHF. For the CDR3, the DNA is TGTGCCAGCAGCAAAGGACCGTATAGCAATCAGCCCCAGCATTTT.